Presented here are 10 T cell receptor beta chains from one specimen sequenced in a study of blood T cell repertoires in COVID-19. This table comes from immunoSEQ multiplex PCR, and its TCRdb copy is limited to in-frame clones, with some not included. This repertoire shows around 280,000 clones, approximately 88% found once; its top ten account for about 1.7%. The specimen sequenced was PBMCs or T cells enriched from blood (not recorded which). These receptors were obtained from a woman in her thirties or forties who had recovered from COVID-19.

The chain is built from TRBV7-9 and TRBJ1-4, with 7 bases identical to TRBD1. Germline CDR1 reads SEHNR; CDR2 reads FQNEAQ (reference sequence). The J segment lost 0 bases and the V segment lost 1 base, leaving 11 bases of the junction unmatched. This CDR3 spans 19 amino acids. CDR3 sequence: CASSLEGAPSWTTNEKLFF. In DNA form, the CDR3 reads TGTGCCAGCAGCTTAGAGGGGGCACCCAGCTGGACAACTAATGAAAAACTGTTTTTT.

The chain recombines TRBV6-5 with TRBJ1-2; D is possibly TRBD1 (5 bases). CDR3 length: 12 residues. The germline V gene has CDR1 MNHEY and CDR2 SVGAGI. Trimming cost V 2 bases and J 7 bases, with 8 bases left between them. In DNA, the CDR3 is TGTGCCAGCAGTTACCAGGGTGGTGGCTACACCTTC. It codes for CASSYQGGGYTF.

Points on this clone: This sample includes further DNA sequences coding for the same CDR3. The V call is TRBV9, the J call TRBJ1-3; D not certain. CDR1 SGDLS and CDR2 YYNGEE come from the germline V gene. V was shortened by 2 bases and J by 0 bases, with 6 bases between the two germline ends. The CDR3 loop spans 14 amino acids. The CDR3 spells CASSVGSSGNTIYF. As DNA, the CDR3 is TGTGCCAGCAGCGTTGGCAGCTCTGGAAACACCATATATTTT. The variable domain in full, completed from reference TRBV9 and TRBJ1-3, reads DSGVTQTPKHLITATGQRVTLRCSPRSGDLSVYWYQQSLDQGLQFLIQYYNGEERAKGNILERFSAQQFPDLHSELNLSSLELGDSALYFCASSVGSSGNTIYFGEGSWLTVV.

The chain uses TRBV10-1 and TRBJ2-5; no clear D gene. Germline V gives CDR1 WNHNN, CDR2 SYGVQD (reference sequence). V was clipped by 1 base and J by 1 base, with 7 bases between them. CDR3 length: 14 residues. CDR3 amino acids: CASSEWPRQETQYF. The CDR3 nucleotides are TGCGCCAGCAGTGAGTGGCCCCGCCAAGAGACCCAGTACTTC.

The chain carries TRBV19 and TRBJ1-3; D gene uncertain. This CDR3 has 16 residues. V lost 6 bases, J lost 0 bases, and 15 bases lay in between. The germline V gene has CDR1 LNHDA and CDR2 SQIVND (reference sequence). The CDR3 DNA is TGTGCCAGTAGCCGCCCCTCTACTCACTCTGGAAACACCATATATTTT. Translated: CASSRPSTHSGNTIYF.

The chain is built from TRBV2 and TRBJ1-2, with TRBD1 matching 8 bases. CDR1 is SNHLY, CDR2 FYNNEI, per germline. With 5 bases clipped from V and 4 bases from J, the junction kept 6 bases outside the gene matches. The CDR3 runs 14 residues. CDR3 loop: CASSPRTGSYGYTF. The CDR3 DNA reads as TGTGCCAGCAGTCCCAGGACAGGGTCCTATGGCTACACCTTC.

V gene TRBV7-8 combines with J gene TRBJ1-4, with TRBD1 matching over 8 bases. With V trimmed by 5 bases and J by 8 bases, 10 bases remained unmatched. Germline V gene sequence: CDR1 SGHVS, CDR2 FQNEAQ. This CDR3 has 15 residues. The DNA of the CDR3 is TGTGCCAGCAGCCTTGGGACAGGCCTGGGGGAAAAACTGTTTTTT. It encodes CASSLGTGLGEKLFF.

V gene TRBV6-5 combines with J gene TRBJ1-2, with D perhaps TRBD1 (6 bases). The length of the CDR3 is 14 residues. V was trimmed by 5 bases and J by 4 bases, leaving 14 bases between them. Germline CDR1 reads MNHEY; CDR2 reads SVGAGI. The CDR3 sequence: CASSQQGRGYGYTF. In nucleotides, the CDR3 is TGTGCCAGCAGTCAACAGGGTCGGGGCTATGGCTACACCTTC.

The rearrangement uses TRBV19 and TRBJ1-1, with 8 bases aligning to TRBD1. The trim removed 9 bases at V and 1 base at J, leaving 10 bases unmatched. The CDR3 is 15 residues long. Per the germline V gene, CDR1 is LNHDA and CDR2 is SQIVND (reference sequence). The CDR3, as DNA: TGTGCCAGCAAGAGGACAGGGACCTCGAACACTGAAGCTTTCTTT. As protein: CASKRTGTSNTEAFF. The full variable domain, rest sourced from reference TRBV19 and TRBJ1-1, is DGGITQSPKYLFRKEGQNVTLSCEQNLNHDAMYWYRQDPGQGLRLIYYSQIVNDFQKGDIAEGYSVSREKKESFPLTVTSAQKNPTAFYLCASKRTGTSNTEAFFGQGTRLTVV.

The chain employs TRBV7-9 and TRBJ2-3; 11 bases map to TRBD2. This CDR3 has 14 residues. V gave up 8 bases and J gave up 5 bases; unmatched junction bases: 6. In germline, CDR1 is SEHNR, CDR2 FQNEAQ (reference sequence). Here the CDR3 reads CASHGGLAGDTQYF. CDR3 nucleotide sequence: TGTGCCAGCCATGGTGGACTAGCGGGAGATACGCAGTATTTT.